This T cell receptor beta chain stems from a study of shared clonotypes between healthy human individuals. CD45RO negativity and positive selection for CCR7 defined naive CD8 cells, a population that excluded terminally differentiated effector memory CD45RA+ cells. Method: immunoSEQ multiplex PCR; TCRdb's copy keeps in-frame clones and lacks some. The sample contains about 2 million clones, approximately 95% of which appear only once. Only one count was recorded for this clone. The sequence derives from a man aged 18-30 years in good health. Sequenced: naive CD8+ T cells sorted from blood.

CDR3 in DNA: TGCAGCGTTGAAGAGGGGGGTGACAGGGGCAACATGTTGAATGAGCAGTTCTTC. Translation: CSVEEGGDRGNMLNEQFF. This chain joins TRBV29-1 and TRBJ2-1, with TRBD1 identical over 8 bases. This CDR3 has 18 residues. With V trimmed by 0 bases and J by 7 bases, 17 bases remained unmatched. Looked up from germline, CDR1 is SQVTM and CDR2 is ANQGSEA.